This passage covers 16 T cell receptor beta chains from one sample sequenced in a study of tumor-infiltrating lymphocytes in primary liver carcinoma. Both blood RNA, taken from unsorted whole blood, and germline DNA were extracted. Priming with a constant-region primer yielded TCR beta cDNA from 450 to 600 ng total RNA. Sequencing libraries for TCR beta derived from three nested multiplex PCR rounds that used slightly modified ARM-PCR. In the first two PCR rounds, TRBV1-TRBV30 forward primers were paired with a C-beta reverse primer, and each round lasted roughly 10 cycles. Each CDR3 protein gets one entry after TCRdb re-called the multiplex PCR reads with MiXCR. The table lists fewer than 350,000 distinct CDR3 sequences, 65% of them singletons, with about 8.4% in the top ten. The sequenced sample was peripheral blood. Receptor source: a man aged 35 to 55 with primary liver carcinoma and hepatitis B virus infection.

For this clonotype: Germline is not matched at one junction end, which may reflect a read error. The rearrangement links TRBV12-3 or TRBV12-4 to TRBJ2-5; 8 nucleotides line up with TRBD2. The CDR3 is 13 amino acids. CDR3 sequence: CVSRRGDGETQYF. For the CDR3, the DNA is TGTGTCAGCAGGCGGGGGGATGGAGAGACCCAGTACTTC.

The sample holds many counts of this clonotype. This chain connects TRBV6-1 to TRBJ2-1, with D tentatively TRBD2 (6 bases). Trimming cost V 2 bases and J 4 bases, with 18 bases left between them. There are 17 residues in the CDR3. Germline assignment: CDR1 MNHNS and CDR2 SASEGT. The chain's CDR3 is CASSEWGGLSNYNEQFF. The CDR3 region has the DNA TGTGCCAGCAGTGAATGGGGAGGACTCTCGAATTACAATGAGCAGTTCTTC.

As concerns this clonotype: One end of the junction does not line up with germline, which may come from a read error. The V and J genes are TRBV11-1 and TRBJ2-7; the D gene is possibly TRBD1 (5 bases). The CDR3 totals 14 residues. In germline, CDR1 is SGHAT, CDR2 FQDESV (reference sequence). The CDR3 DNA sequence: TGTGCCAGCGGCTTACACAGGAACTCCTACGAGCACTACTTC. This gives the protein CASGLHRNSYEHYF. Filled out from reference TRBV11-1 and TRBJ2-7, the complete variable domain reads EAEVAQSPRYKITEKSQAVAFWCDPISGHATLYWYRQILGQGPELLVQFQDESVVDDSQLPKDRFSAERLKGVDSTLKIQPAELGDSAMYLCASGLHRNSYEHYFGPGTRLTVT.

The J gene is TRBJ1-5, the V gene TRBV5-1; D not resolved. Germline loops: CDR1 SGHRS, CDR2 YFSETQ. CDR3 length: 15 amino acids. Trimming removed 5 bases from V and 1 base from J, with 13 bases in between. The CDR3 spells CASSPQRGSNQPQHF. The CDR3, as DNA: TGCGCCAGCAGTCCCCAGAGAGGGAGCAATCAGCCCCAGCATTTT. The entire variable domain, with the rest obtained from reference TRBV5-1 and TRBJ1-5, is as follows: KAGVTQTPRYLIKTRGQQVTLSCSPISGHRSVSWYQQTPGQGLQFLFEYFSETQRNKGNFPGRFSGRQFSNSRSEMNVSTLELGDSALYLCASSPQRGSNQPQHFGDGTRLSIL.

This clonotype appeared a few times. The chain couples TRBV6-6 to TRBJ2-3; TRBD1 agrees at 11 bases. The germline gives CDR1 MNHNY, CDR2 SVGAGI (reference sequence). After removal of 6 bases from V and 1 base from J, the junction contained 9 bases not matched to a gene. This CDR3 is built from 17 residues. CDR3 residues: CASRPSGTGGRTDTQYF. The DNA of the CDR3 is TGTGCCAGCAGACCTTCCGGGACAGGGGGGCGCACAGATACGCAGTATTTT.

The CDR3 nucleotides read TGTGCCAGCAGCCCCCGGGTTGCTACTAAGGCGGTGGAGGAGCTGGTTTTT. This gives the protein CASSPRVATKAVEELVF. The chain employs TRBV21-1 and TRBJ2-2; TRBD1 is the table's D call and was not checked against the DNA. TRBV21-1 constitutes a pseudogene. This CDR3 is 17 amino acids long.

Points on this clonotype: At one boundary the junction diverges from the germline segment, which might be a read error. The gene calls are TRBV7-9 and TRBJ2-1; 7 bases match TRBD2. This CDR3 has 16 residues. The V gene's germline CDR1 is SEHNR and CDR2 FQNEAQ (reference sequence). CDR3 residues: CASSLVGGSSYDEQFF. DNA for the CDR3: TGTGCCAGCAGCTTAGTGGGAGGGAGCTCCTACGATGAGCAGTTCTTC.

About this clonotype itself: This may be a read error: a much more frequent sequence differs by one nucleotide. V and J are TRBV4-1 and TRBJ2-3; 12 nucleotides line up with TRBD2. The CDR3 extends over 17 amino acids. From germline, CDR1 is MGHRA and CDR2 YSYEKL. CDR3: CASSRQVTSGRPDTRYF. In DNA, the CDR3 is TGCGCCAGCAGCCGGCAGGTCACTAGCGGGAGGCCAGATACGCGGTATTTT.

A note on this clonotype: A much larger clone is a single base away; this may be a read error. The chain employs TRBV29-1 and TRBJ2-1; 16 positions agree with TRBD2. The germline gives CDR1 SQVTM, CDR2 ANQGSEA. The CDR3 contains 15 residues. Germline trimming cut 7 bases from V and 4 bases from J; bases unmatched to any gene: 4. The CDR3 DNA follows: TGCAGCGCGGGACTAGCGGGAGGGTGGTACAATGAGCAGTTCTTC. Translated: CSAGLAGGWYNEQFF.

This clonotype was seen a few times. A read error may be the cause here, since a much bigger clone is one base away. The rearrangement joins TRBV29-1 to TRBJ2-4; unclear D gene. CDR1 is SQVTM and CDR2 is ANQGSEA in the germline V gene. The CDR3 sequence is 12 residues long. CDR3 DNA: TGCAACGTTGTAGTAGCCAAAAACATTCAGTACTTC. Amino acids: CNVVVAKNIQYF.

This clonotype came up a few times. The gene calls are TRBV10-3 and TRBJ1-1; 12 bases line up with TRBD1. In germline, CDR1 is ENHRY, CDR2 SYGVKD. V lost 6 bases to trimming and J lost 6 bases; unmatched junction nucleotides: 14. This CDR3 contains 17 residues. The CDR3 reads CAISPPRDRGRVAEAFF. CDR3 sequence (DNA): TGTGCCATCAGCCCCCCGAGGGACAGGGGGCGCGTCGCTGAAGCTTTCTTT.

Details on this clonotype: This clone may be a read error of a much larger clone one base away. The CDR3 end shows no conserved phenylalanine or tryptophan, and so a read error is likely. This rearrangement joins TRBV4-3 to TRBJ2-5; D is possibly TRBD2 (6 bases). The CDR3 totals 15 residues. The V gene's germline CDR1 is LGHNA and CDR2 YSLEER. The V end was cut by 1 base, the J end by 1 base, with 10 bases between. The CDR3 loop reads CASSQGYGGQETQYS. The CDR3 DNA reads TGCGCCAGCAGCCAAGGTTACGGGGGCCAAGAGACCCAGTACTCC.

As to this clonotype: The final CDR3 position lacks the conserved phenylalanine or tryptophan, pointing to a likely read error. The chain uses TRBV29-1 and TRBJ2-1; D gene ambiguous. Trimming removed 4 bases from V and 7 bases from J, with 20 bases in between. CDR3 length equals 15 residues. Germline loops: CDR1 SQVTM, CDR2 ANQGSEA. The CDR3 DNA sequence: TGCAGCGTTGTCCCACATGTGCGATTGGGGAATGAGCAGTTCGTC. Its translation: CSVVPHVRLGNEQFV.

As regards this clonotype: Lacking the conserved final phenylalanine or tryptophan, this CDR3 likely reflects a read error. V gene TRBV13 combines with J gene TRBJ2-5; possibly TRBD2 for D (6 bases). CDR1 PRHDT and CDR2 FYEKMQ come from the germline V gene (reference sequence). Deletions cut 2 bases from V and 0 bases from J, with 13 bases between. The CDR3 length is 16 residues. The CDR3 DNA is TGTGCCAGCAGCTTAATGATTAGCGGCCACCAAGAGACCCAGTACCTC. Translation gives CASSLMISGHQETQYL.

This clonotype was detected only once. No conserved phenylalanine or tryptophan is present at the end of the CDR3, so a read error is the likely explanation. The chain employs TRBV12-3 or TRBV12-4 and TRBJ2-5; 7 nucleotides agree with TRBD1. The CDR3 sequence is 14 residues long. V lost 4 bases and J lost 2; bases outside the gene matches: 4. The CDR3 nucleotides are TGTGCCAGCAGTTCGACAGGGAGTCAAGAGACCCAGTACTCC. It codes for CASSSTGSQETQYS.

This clonotype occurred once. A read error may be the cause here, since a much bigger clone is one base away. The V call is TRBV6-7, the J call TRBJ1-5; 7 bases are shared with TRBD1. TRBV6-7 is recorded as an ORF, its role being uncertain. The CDR3 has 18 residues. As DNA, the CDR3 is TGTGCCAACAGTTATTGCCTCGGGTCGAAGGACAGGCTTCAGCCCCAGCATTTT. Its translation: CANSYCLGSKDRLQPQHF.